One sample yielded the 19 T cell receptor beta chains listed below, sequenced in a study of CD8 T cells in ankylosing spondylitis. TCRdb processed the 5' RACE reads anew with MiXCR; each CDR3 protein has one entry. The profile shows 200,000 to 300,000 distinct CDR3 sequences, 10% of them singletons. Source material: blood, either unsorted or a sorted T cell fraction (not recorded which). The receptors shown here come from a male donor with ankylosing spondylitis or in good health (not recorded which).

The table lists this clonotype with many counts. V usage is TRBV3-1 and J usage is TRBJ1-5; D remains ambiguous. The CDR3 length is 12 residues. CDR1 and CDR2 from the germline V gene are LGHDT and YNNKEL (reference sequence). Between the trimmed V and J ends, which lost 1 base and 5 bases, there was a span of 3 bases. CDR3 DNA: TGTGCCAGCAGCCAAGGACATCAGCCCCAGCATTTT. Its translation: CASSQGHQPQHF.

Many counts were recorded for this clonotype. The chain's CDR3 is CSARVAGGGTEAFF. The CDR3 coding sequence is TGCAGTGCTAGGGTGGCGGGTGGGGGGACTGAAGCTTTCTTT. The chain couples TRBV20-1 to TRBJ1-1; D is possibly TRBD1 (5 bases). This CDR3 has 14 amino acids. The V gene lost 3 bases and the J gene lost 5 bases, with 16 bases spanning the gap. Germline-derived CDR1 and CDR2 are DFQATT and SNEGSKA (reference sequence).

The sample holds many counts of this clonotype. CDR3 in DNA: TGCGCCAGCAGCCAAACTACAGGCGCCTACGAGCAGTACTTC. It codes for CASSQTTGAYEQYF. The V call is TRBV4-1, the J call TRBJ2-7, with D perhaps matching TRBD1 (5 bases). From germline, CDR1 is MGHRA and CDR2 YSYEKL. The CDR3 loop spans 14 amino acids. V was shortened by 2 bases and J by 2 bases, with 10 bases between the two germline ends.

This sequence joins TRBV4-2 and TRBJ1-1; D remains ambiguous. In germline, CDR1 is LGHNA, CDR2 YNFKEQ. The germline V and J ends were trimmed by 0 bases and 7 bases, with 9 bases remaining between them. This CDR3 contains 13 residues. This chain's CDR3 is CASSQDLKVEAFF. CDR3 DNA: TGTGCCAGCAGCCAAGATCTTAAGGTTGAAGCTTTCTTT.

This clonotype was observed at least ten times. The CDR3 sequence: CASTFSPGQGNTGELFF. In DNA, the CDR3 is TGCGCCAGCACCTTTTCCCCGGGACAGGGAAACACCGGGGAGCTGTTTTTT. V and J are TRBV5-1 and TRBJ2-2; TRBD1 agrees at 9 bases. The CDR3 has 17 amino acids. V lost 6 bases, J lost 2 bases, and 11 bases stayed unmatched. Germline V gene sequence: CDR1 SGHRS, CDR2 YFSETQ.

This clonotype was observed many times. The rearrangement joins TRBV9 to TRBJ2-7, with TRBD2 matching 7 bases. The V segment lost 7 bases and the J segment 3 bases; nucleotides outside the gene matches: 4. The CDR3 runs 12 residues. Germline V lookup: CDR1 SGDLS, CDR2 YYNGEE. The CDR3 loop is CASGTIGYEQYF. CDR3 in DNA: TGTGCCAGCGGGACTATCGGCTACGAGCAGTACTTC.

This clonotype was seen ten or more times. The chain combines TRBV12-3 or TRBV12-4 with TRBJ2-2; D possibly corresponds to TRBD2 (5 bases). CDR3 length: 12 amino acids. Trimming took off 3 bases at V and 7 bases at J, with 6 bases between the two ends. For the CDR3, the DNA is TGTGCCAGCAGTTTCGGGGTCGGGGAGCTGTTTTTT. It encodes CASSFGVGELFF.

In its sample, this clonotype was seen many times. This chain joins TRBV15 and TRBJ2-7; 9 positions match TRBD1. Per the germline V gene, CDR1 is LNHNV and CDR2 is YYDKDF (reference sequence). With 1 base clipped from V and 3 bases from J, the junction kept 4 bases outside the gene matches. The CDR3 covers 15 residues. The CDR3 loop is CATSRGDREVYEQYF. CDR3 in DNA: TGTGCCACCAGCAGAGGGGACAGGGAGGTCTACGAGCAGTACTTC.

This chain joins TRBV3-1 and TRBJ1-1; the match to TRBD1 covers 8 bases. The length of the CDR3 is 15 residues. Looked up from germline, CDR1 is LGHDT and CDR2 is YNNKEL (reference sequence). The V segment lost 3 bases and the J segment 3 bases; nucleotides outside the gene matches: 6. The CDR3, as DNA: TGTGCCAGCAGCCATACTGACAGGGGCGACACTGAAGCTTTCTTT. Residues: CASSHTDRGDTEAFF.

The table lists this clonotype with many counts. V usage is TRBV11-2 and J usage is TRBJ1-6; 9 bases match TRBD1. Germline CDR1 reads SGHAT; CDR2 reads FQNNGV. This CDR3 has 14 amino acids. J gave up 6 bases and V 5 bases, and 2 bases lay outside the gene matches. The CDR3 DNA follows: TGTGCCAGCAGCGAACAGGGGGCTAATTCACCCCTCCACTTT. Encoded protein: CASSEQGANSPLHF.

This clonotype was counted only a few times. This chain connects TRBV12-3 or TRBV12-4 to TRBJ2-7, with D perhaps TRBD1 (5 bases). CDR3 length equals 16 residues. The V end lost 5 bases, the J end lost 0 bases, and 17 bases lay between the germline ends. CDR3 coding DNA: TGTGCCAGCAGTCCGTCTCTCAGGGTGGGCTCCTACGAGCAGTACTTC. Amino acids: CASSPSLRVGSYEQYF.

This rearrangement joins TRBV10-1 to TRBJ2-6, with D unresolved. The CDR3 sequence is 15 residues long. Germline CDR1 is WNHNN and CDR2 is SYGVQD (reference sequence). Trimming shortened V by 3 bases and J by 0 bases, and 6 bases separated the two germline ends. CDR3 residues: CASSESLSGANVLTF. The CDR3, as DNA: TGCGCCAGCAGTGAATCGCTCTCTGGGGCCAACGTCCTGACTTTC.

This clonotype was counted many times. The chain joins TRBV5-1 to TRBJ2-7; D is perhaps TRBD1 (5 bases). The length of the CDR3 is 12 residues. Trimming took off 3 bases at V and 4 bases at J, with 8 bases between the two ends. The germline V gene has CDR1 SGHRS and CDR2 YFSETQ. Here the CDR3 reads CASSSQGYEQYF. CDR3 nucleotide sequence: TGCGCCAGCAGCTCTCAGGGTTACGAGCAGTACTTC.

The sample holds many counts of this clonotype. V and J are TRBV15 and TRBJ2-2, with D hard to call. The V gene's germline CDR1 is LNHNV and CDR2 YYDKDF (reference sequence). V dropped 7 bases and J dropped 6 bases, with 15 bases sitting between them. This CDR3 has 14 residues. CDR3 sequence reads: CATTANVGPGELFF. CDR3 in DNA: TGTGCCACCACCGCGAACGTGGGCCCCGGGGAGCTGTTTTTT.

This clonotype came up a few times. The CDR3 region has the DNA TGTGCCAGCTCTACAATGGGGGGCGAGAACTATGGCTACACCTTC. Residues: CASSTMGGENYGYTF. This chain connects TRBV18 to TRBJ1-2, with D perhaps matching TRBD1 (6 bases). This CDR3 comprises 15 residues. Germline assignment: CDR1 KGHSH and CDR2 LQKENI. The germline V and J ends were trimmed by 6 bases and 2 bases, with 16 bases remaining between them.

For this clonotype: One junction end does not reproduce the germline sequence, and a read error may be involved. The V and J genes are TRBV5-1 and TRBJ2-3, with 8 bases fitting TRBD2. This CDR3 is built from 14 residues. Per germline, CDR1 SGHRS and CDR2 YFSETQ. This CDR3 reads CASGLTGGTDTQYF. In DNA form, the CDR3 reads TGCGCCAGCGGCTTGACGGGAGGGACGGATACGCAGTATTTT.

This clonotype has ten or more counts. The V call is TRBV30, the J call TRBJ2-6; TRBD2 might be the D (5 bases). The CDR3 has 13 residues. V was trimmed by 5 bases and J by 3 bases, leaving 8 bases between them. Germline CDR1 GTSNPN, CDR2 SVGIG (reference sequence). The CDR3 loop reads CAWRGNGANVLTF. CDR3 sequence (DNA): TGTGCCTGGCGGGGTAATGGGGCCAACGTCCTGACTTTC.

Only one count was recorded for this clonotype. J is TRBJ2-2 and V is TRBV10-3, with D possibly being TRBD1 (6 bases). The CDR3 is 15 amino acids. Between the trimmed V and J ends, which lost 6 bases and 6 bases, there was a span of 17 bases. The germline CDR1 and CDR2 sequences are ENHRY and SYGVKD. Here the CDR3 DNA reads TGTGCCATCAGGTCCCGGGACACCCTATCCGGGGAGCTGTTTTTT. Translated: CAIRSRDTLSGELFF.

This clonotype was observed a handful of times. This rearrangement joins TRBV11-2 to TRBJ1-2; D is ambiguous. V shed 4 bases and J shed 7 bases, with 10 bases lying between them. From germline, CDR1 is SGHAT and CDR2 FQNNGV. This CDR3 spans 12 amino acids. The CDR3: CASSSDAGGYTF. The CDR3 DNA is TGTGCCAGCAGCTCGGACGCGGGTGGCTACACCTTC.